This T cell receptor beta chain was observed in a study of T cell responses to AZD1222 COVID-19 vaccine. Losses at the gene ends were 2 bases for V and 5 bases for J; bases not matched to a gene: 6. This CDR3 has 14 residues. CDR1 and CDR2 (germline): MNHEY, SVGEGT. Some clones are missing from TCRdb's copy, which holds only in-frame ones; the method was immunoSEQ multiplex PCR. The sample has about 180,000 clones, 90% to 95% seen once. This chain uses TRBV6-2 or TRBV6-3 with TRBJ2-7, with 7 bases lining up with TRBD1. The sequencing used peripheral blood, collected on day 0 of AZD1222 vaccination. This clonotype was obtained from an adult in good health. CDR3 bases: TGTGCCAGCAGTTACAGTGGGACAGAGAACGAGCAGTACTTC. Protein: CASSYSGTENEQYF.